The entry that follows covers one T cell receptor beta chain sequence. The data were taken from a study of blood T cells in healthy people across ages. The CDR3 is 15 amino acids. The second PCR ran about 7 to 12 cycles with a sample-barcoded 5' primer and J-beta primers. TCRdb re-analysed the 5' RACE reads in MiXCR, keeping a single row per CDR3 protein. Of about a million distinct CDR3 sequences in the sample, 48% are singletons; the top ten hold 13%. The V call is TRBV12-3 or TRBV12-4, the J call TRBJ2-4; D remains unclear. The J call is uncertain, as TRBJ2-7 better fits the DNA end. Source material: blood. This TCR derives from a young man in good health. The CDR3 nucleotides read TGTGCCAGCAGTTTTTTCGGCCTTACAACCTACGAGCAGTACTTC. Its protein is CASSFFGLTTYEQYF.